A single sample is the source of the 7 T cell receptor beta chains below, sequenced in a study of identifying expanded T cells in peripheral blood. Only in-frame clones appear in the TCRdb table, and some are missing; sequencing was by immunoSEQ multiplex PCR. Of some 75,000 clones listed, 90% were seen once; the top ten hold 3% to 3.5%. The sequenced material came from blood. All receptors derive from a person between 18 and 70 years old in good health.

The rearrangement joins TRBV5-4 to TRBJ2-3, with D possibly TRBD2 on 6 matching bases. Germline CDR1 SGHNT, CDR2 YYREEE (reference sequence). Trimming cost V 2 bases and J 4 bases, with 8 bases left between them. The CDR3 runs to 13 residues. CDR3 sequence reads: CASSFSGSDTQYF. The CDR3 nucleotides are TGTGCCAGCAGCTTTAGCGGTTCAGATACGCAGTATTTT.

The rearrangement joins TRBV11-3 to TRBJ2-3, with 11 bases lining up with TRBD2. This CDR3 contains 14 residues. Trimming at V came to 5 bases and at J to 4 bases, leaving 2 bases not matched to a gene. The germline gives CDR1 SGHNT, CDR2 YENEEA. The CDR3, as DNA: TGTGCCAGCAGCCGTAGCGGGGGGGCAGATACGCAGTATTTT. This gives the protein CASSRSGGADTQYF.

The chain employs TRBV6-4 and TRBJ2-6; D is ambiguous. With 8 bases removed from V and 0 bases from J, the gap between germline ends came to 5 bases. Germline loops: CDR1 MRHNA, CDR2 SNTAGT. The CDR3 has 13 amino acids. The CDR3 region is CASRGSGANVLTF. As DNA, the CDR3 is TGTGCCAGCCGAGGCTCTGGGGCCAACGTCCTGACTTTC.

V and J are TRBV27 and TRBJ2-1; D is perhaps TRBD1 (5 bases). Trimming removed 6 bases from V and 3 bases from J, with 6 bases in between. There are 12 residues in the CDR3. Germline CDR1 and CDR2: MNHEY and SMNVEV (reference sequence). CDR3 nucleotide sequence: TGTGCCAGCAGCAGGGACTACAATGAGCAGTTCTTC. Amino acid sequence: CASSRDYNEQFF.

The rearrangement links TRBV10-3 to TRBJ1-4; 7 bases fit TRBD1. Germline CDR1 and CDR2: ENHRY and SYGVKD. The V gene end was trimmed by 10 bases and the J gene end by 7 bases; junction bases not matched to a gene: 9. The CDR3 spans 13 residues. The CDR3 nucleotides are TGTGCCACCCAGGGGGGGGAGAGTGAAAAACTGTTTTTT. Amino acid sequence: CATQGGESEKLFF.

V is TRBV4-3 and J is TRBJ2-7; D is undetermined. The germline CDR1 and CDR2 sequences are LGHNA and YSLEER. CDR3 length: 13 amino acids. V lost 2 bases to trimming and J lost 4 bases, with 9 bases between them. The CDR3 here is CASSQLPQYEQYF. Written as DNA, the CDR3 is TGCGCCAGCAGCCAACTTCCTCAGTACGAGCAGTACTTC.

The rearrangement links TRBV30 to TRBJ1-1; D gene ambiguous. Looked up from germline, CDR1 is GTSNPN and CDR2 is SVGIG (reference sequence). This CDR3 has 12 amino acids. Trimming took off 5 bases at V and 0 bases at J, with 7 bases between the two ends. The DNA for the CDR3 is TGTGCCTGGGCGTTGGTGAACACTGAAGCTTTCTTT. Translation gives CAWALVNTEAFF.